Listed below are T cell receptor beta chains from one sample, sequenced in a study of vaccination effects on CD4 cells after COVID-19. Sequenced by immunoSEQ multiplex PCR; TCRdb stores in-frame clones only, minus some. This table has tens of thousands of clones, around 74% appearing once. Their antigens are not known. The sample was CD4+ T cells from PBMCs cultured with HCoV-229E spike peptides, taken before COVID-19 vaccination. These receptors all come from a human donor who received a COVID-19 vaccine. CDR3s include the opening cysteine and the closing phenylalanine or tryptophan. Fields, in order: J gene, D gene, V gene, clone size, CDR3 protein, CDR3 DNA. D genes are given only for firm matches. The listing skips clone size in some rows; elsewhere it reads once, few, many or a size class.

J gene: TRBJ1-4
D gene: TRBD1
V gene: TRBV6-5
clone size: .
CDR3 protein: CASSFNDRGREKLFF
CDR3 DNA: TGTGCCAGCAGTTTCAATGACAGGGGGAGGGAAAAACTGTTTTTT

J gene: TRBJ1-6
D gene: .
V gene: TRBV5-4
clone size: few
CDR3 protein: CASSLDQANSPLHF
CDR3 DNA: TGTGCCAGCAGCTTGGATCAGGCCAATTCACCCCTCCACTTT

J gene: TRBJ2-2
D gene: TRBD2
V gene: TRBV9
clone size: .
CDR3 protein: CASSLQSGGNTGELFF
CDR3 DNA: TGTGCCAGCAGCCTCCAGAGCGGGGGGAACACCGGGGAGCTGTTTTTT

J gene: TRBJ1-5
D gene: TRBD1
V gene: TRBV19
clone size: .
CDR3 protein: CASGTGGNQPQHF
CDR3 DNA: TGTGCCAGCGGGACAGGGGGAAATCAGCCCCAGCATTTT

J gene: TRBJ1-2
D gene: .
V gene: TRBV24-1
clone size: few
CDR3 protein: CATSDGGGRYGYTF
CDR3 DNA: TGTGCCACTTCGGACGGGGGGGGCCGCTATGGCTACACCTTC

J gene: TRBJ2-2
D gene: .
V gene: TRBV3-1/TRBV3-2
clone size: .
CDR3 protein: CASSQGRIGNGGELFF
CDR3 DNA: TGTGCCAGCAGCCAAGGTCGGATCGGTAATGGCGGGGAGCTGTTTTTT

J gene: TRBJ2-4
D gene: TRBD2
V gene: TRBV3-1/TRBV3-2
clone size: .
CDR3 protein: CASSQSLAGGQNIQYF
CDR3 DNA: TGTGCCAGCAGCCAATCCCTAGCGGGGGGACAAAACATTCAGTACTTC

J gene: TRBJ1-4
D gene: TRBD1
V gene: TRBV27
clone size: few
CDR3 protein: CASRGRDRGPRKLFF
CDR3 DNA: TGTGCCAGCCGTGGTCGGGACAGGGGTCCCCGAAAACTGTTTTTT

J gene: TRBJ2-3
D gene: .
V gene: TRBV6-1
clone size: .
CDR3 protein: CASSVAPSTDTQYF
CDR3 DNA: TGTGCCAGCAGTGTAGCCCCTAGCACAGATACGCAGTATTTT

J gene: TRBJ1-3
D gene: .
V gene: TRBV6-5
clone size: few
CDR3 protein: CASSYGVSSSGNTIYF
CDR3 DNA: TGTGCCAGCAGTTACGGGGTGTCCAGCTCTGGAAACACCATATATTTT

J gene: TRBJ1-5
D gene: .
V gene: TRBV4-1
clone size: .
CDR3 protein: CASSHQPGQKIF
CDR3 DNA: TGCGCCAGCAGTCACCAGCCCGGGCAGAAAATTTTT

J gene: TRBJ1-3
D gene: TRBD1
V gene: TRBV5-1
clone size: once
CDR3 protein: CASSLIPGQGNTIYF
CDR3 DNA: TGCGCCAGCAGCTTGATTCCGGGACAGGGAAACACCATATATTTT

J gene: TRBJ1-6
D gene: .
V gene: TRBV5-1
clone size: .
CDR3 protein: CASSLVTGVNSPLHF
CDR3 DNA: TGCGCCAGCAGCTTGGTTACAGGAGTTAATTCACCCCTCCACTTT

J gene: TRBJ2-1
D gene: .
V gene: TRBV5-6
clone size: once
CDR3 protein: CASSPNLDPSSYNEQFF
CDR3 DNA: TGTGCCAGCAGCCCCAATCTGGATCCGAGCTCCTACAATGAGCAGTTCTTC

J gene: TRBJ1-6
D gene: .
V gene: TRBV21-1
clone size: .
CDR3 protein: CASSNWTEMGSPLHF
CDR3 DNA: TGTGCCAGCAGCAATTGGACCGAGATGGGTTCACCCCTCCACTTT

J gene: TRBJ2-1
D gene: TRBD2
V gene: TRBV7-2
clone size: .
CDR3 protein: CASSPPGGTPDGNEQFF
CDR3 DNA: TGTGCCAGCAGCCCGCCCGGGGGGACTCCGGATGGCAATGAGCAGTTCTTC

J gene: TRBJ1-6
D gene: TRBD1
V gene: TRBV9
clone size: few
CDR3 protein: CASSVAGQSSYNSPLHF
CDR3 DNA: TGTGCCAGCAGCGTCGCGGGACAGAGCTCCTATAATTCACCCCTCCACTTT

J gene: TRBJ1-2
D gene: TRBD1
V gene: TRBV6-5
clone size: few
CDR3 protein: CASRQTGVGYGYTF
CDR3 DNA: TGTGCCAGCAGACAAACAGGGGTGGGCTATGGCTACACCTTC

J gene: TRBJ1-5
D gene: .
V gene: TRBV9
clone size: once
CDR3 protein: CASSVGEGNQPQHF
CDR3 DNA: TGTGCCAGCAGCGTAGGAGAAGGAAATCAGCCCCAGCATTTT

J gene: TRBJ1-2
D gene: TRBD1
V gene: TRBV5-1
clone size: .
CDR3 protein: CASSLGAGDRATFYGYTF
CDR3 DNA: TGCGCCAGCAGCTTGGGGGCGGGGGACAGGGCGACTTTCTATGGCTACACCTTC

J gene: TRBJ1-1
D gene: TRBD1
V gene: TRBV6-5
clone size: .
CDR3 protein: CASSMTGGANTEAFF
CDR3 DNA: TGTGCCAGCAGTATGACAGGGGGCGCGAACACTGAAGCTTTCTTT

J gene: TRBJ1-2
D gene: TRBD1
V gene: TRBV3-1/TRBV3-2
clone size: .
CDR3 protein: CASSQGDRTNYGYTF
CDR3 DNA: TGTGCCAGCAGCCAAGGGGACAGGACTAACTATGGCTACACCTTC